This T cell receptor beta chain appears in the sequencing data of a study of blood T cell repertoires in COVID-19. About the study: Italy, Spain and the United States were the sources of the convalescent and acute COVID-19 samples. Nucleic acid was either cDNA or gDNA, and it came from T cells, B-cell-depleted T cells, or PBMCs.

V lost 3 bases and J lost 6; bases outside the gene matches: 7. Germline V gene sequence: CDR1 SQVTM, CDR2 ANQGSEA. This CDR3 region has 15 residues. In the authors' workflow: The authors estimated nucleated cell counts from reference gene primer amplification. Repertoires were generated with immunoSEQ multiplex PCR, while TCRdb's copy carries only in-frame clones and drops some. V, J and clone size derive from that table, while D and trimming were established from the DNA sequence. The table shows approximately 210,000 clones, with approximately 91% occurring only once. The source of this sequence is a woman aged 40-49 years who had recovered from COVID-19. The chain recombines TRBV29-1 with TRBJ1-5, with 11 bases identical to TRBD1. What was sequenced was peripheral blood. In nucleotides, the CDR3 is TGCAGCGTTGACGGACAGGGGGCTTGGGGTCAGCCCCAGCATTTT. Its translation is CSVDGQGAWGQPQHF.